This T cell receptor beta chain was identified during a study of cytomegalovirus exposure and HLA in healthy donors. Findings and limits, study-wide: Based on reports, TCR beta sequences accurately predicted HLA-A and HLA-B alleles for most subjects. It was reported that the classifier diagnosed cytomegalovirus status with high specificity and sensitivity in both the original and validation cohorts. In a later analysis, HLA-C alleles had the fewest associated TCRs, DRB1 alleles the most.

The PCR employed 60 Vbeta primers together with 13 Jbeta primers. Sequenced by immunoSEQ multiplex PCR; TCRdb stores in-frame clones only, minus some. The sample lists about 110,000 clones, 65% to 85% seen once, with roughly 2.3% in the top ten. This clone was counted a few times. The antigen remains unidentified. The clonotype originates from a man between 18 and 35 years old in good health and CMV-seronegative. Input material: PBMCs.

The CDR3 loop reads CASSLGVNPYEQYF. The CDR3 DNA follows: TGTGCCAGCAGCTTAGGAGTCAATCCCTACGAGCAGTACTTC. This chain links TRBV7-9 with TRBJ2-5, with D unresolved. With the DNA end fitting TRBJ2-7 better, the J assignment may be wrong. Germline values: CDR1 SEHNR, CDR2 FQNEAQ (reference sequence). This CDR3 spans 14 amino acids.